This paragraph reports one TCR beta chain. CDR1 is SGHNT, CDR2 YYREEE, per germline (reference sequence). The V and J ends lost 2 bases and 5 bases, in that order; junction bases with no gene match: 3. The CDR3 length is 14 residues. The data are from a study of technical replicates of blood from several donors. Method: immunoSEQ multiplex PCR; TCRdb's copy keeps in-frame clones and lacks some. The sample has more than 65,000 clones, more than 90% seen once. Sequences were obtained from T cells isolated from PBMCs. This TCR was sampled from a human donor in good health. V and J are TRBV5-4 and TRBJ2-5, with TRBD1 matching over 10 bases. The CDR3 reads CASSFRQGAETQYF. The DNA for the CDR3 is TGTGCCAGCAGCTTTAGACAGGGGGCTGAGACCCAGTACTTC.